The next 10 T cell receptor beta chains were all read from a single sample in a study of control samples from healthy donors and cancer patients. Here immunoSEQ multiplex PCR was the method, and the copy in TCRdb shows in-frame clones only, minus some. Of approximately 93,000 clones in the sample, roughly 91% were seen once. Sequenced material: PBMCs. The source of these receptors is a woman in her forties or fifties with colorectal cancer.

This clone occurred a few times. This chain joins TRBV5-6 and TRBJ1-3; D is uncertain. Germline CDR1 SGHDT, CDR2 YYEEEE. V lost 2 bases, J lost 4 bases, and 13 bases lay in between. The CDR3 extends over 15 amino acids. Here the CDR3 reads CASSFRDLRGNTIYF. The CDR3 nucleotides are TGTGCCAGCAGCTTTAGGGATCTGAGAGGAAACACCATATATTTT.

The chain combines TRBV9 with TRBJ1-1; D is undetermined. CDR3 length equals 14 residues. Looked up from germline, CDR1 is SGDLS and CDR2 is YYNGEE. V lost 0 bases to trimming and J lost 8 bases, with 14 bases between them. CDR3 sequence: CASSVATRAAEAFF. The CDR3 DNA sequence: TGTGCCAGCAGCGTAGCTACTAGGGCAGCCGAAGCTTTCTTT.

CDR3 coding DNA: TGTGCCAGCAGCCGCGGACGGGAGCTGTTTTTT. Protein sequence: CASSRGRELFF. The chain couples TRBV12-3 or TRBV12-4 to TRBJ2-2, with D unclear. V lost 6 bases and J 9 bases, leaving 8 bases between the germline ends. CDR3 size: 11 residues.

This clone was found a few times. The rearrangement joins TRBV29-1 to TRBJ1-2; D may be TRBD1 (6 bases). The CDR3 loop spans 12 amino acids. In germline, CDR1 is SQVTM, CDR2 ANQGSEA. Deletions cut 7 bases from V and 6 bases from J, with 15 bases between. The CDR3, as DNA: TGCAGCGCAGGGGAAATGGGGGATGGCTACACCTTC. This sequence encodes CSAGEMGDGYTF.

The chain uses TRBV30 and TRBJ1-5; TRBD1 matches at 7 bases. From germline, CDR1 is GTSNPN and CDR2 SVGIG (reference sequence). There are 16 residues in the CDR3. J lost 5 bases, V lost 2 bases, and 12 bases had no gene match. CDR3 residues: CAWSFSRQGWDQPQHF. In DNA form, the CDR3 reads TGTGCCTGGAGTTTCTCTCGACAGGGCTGGGATCAGCCCCAGCATTTT.

V gene TRBV3-1 (or the pseudogene TRBV3-2) combines with J gene TRBJ1-4; D remains unclear. Germline CDR1 is LGHDT and CDR2 is YNNKEL (reference sequence). This CDR3 is 14 amino acids long. Trimming took 5 bases from V and 0 from J, leaving 7 bases between them. The CDR3 sequence is CASSDPATNEKLFF. DNA of the CDR3: TGTGCCAGCAGCGACCCTGCAACTAATGAAAAACTGTTTTTT.

This clone is medium-sized. The V and J genes are TRBV5-8 and TRBJ1-5, with a weak D call TRBD1 (5 bases). The CDR3 consists of 15 residues. CDR1 is SGHTS and CDR2 is YDEGEE in the germline V gene. V dropped 1 base and J dropped 1 base, with 9 bases sitting between them. The CDR3 loop reads CASSLQGFSNQPQHF. The CDR3 DNA follows: TGTGCCAGCAGCTTGCAGGGTTTCAGCAATCAGCCCCAGCATTTT.

The chain joins TRBV18 to TRBJ1-5; D call uncertain. CDR3 size: 13 residues. CDR1 is KGHSH, CDR2 LQKENI, per germline. Trimming stripped 5 bases from V and 5 bases from J, with 10 bases between. CDR3 nucleotides: TGTGCCAGCTCAATGTCCCGGGATCAGCCCCAGCATTTT. Translating it yields CASSMSRDQPQHF. The full variable domain, rest sourced from reference TRBV18 and TRBJ1-5, is NAGVMQNPRHLVRRRGQEARLRCSPMKGHSHVYWYRQLPEEGLKFMVYLQKENIIDESGMPKERFSAEFPKEGPSILRIQQVVRGDSAAYFCASSMSRDQPQHFGDGTRLSIL.

This clone was seen once. V and J are TRBV19 and TRBJ2-3; tentatively, D is TRBD2 (6 bases). Per the germline V gene, CDR1 is LNHDA and CDR2 is SQIVND (reference sequence). V was cut by 0 bases and J by 3 bases, with 7 bases left in between. The CDR3 is 14 residues long. The CDR3 coding sequence is TGTGCCAGTAGTATAGATGGAGGGACAGATACGCAGTATTTT. It specifies CASSIDGGTDTQYF.

In this sample, this clone turned up a few times. The chain links TRBV7-9 to TRBJ2-2; D tentatively reads TRBD1 or TRBD2 (5 bases each). The germline V gene has CDR1 SEHNR and CDR2 FQNEAQ (reference sequence). This CDR3 is built from 18 residues. Trimming took 5 bases from V and 4 from J, leaving 23 bases between them. The CDR3 region is CASSTSPSRPTGTGELFF. In nucleotides, the CDR3 is TGTGCCAGCAGCACTTCCCCTAGCCGCCCAACAGGCACCGGGGAGCTGTTTTTT.